Listed here are 10 T cell receptor beta chains from one sample, sequenced in a study of cytomegalovirus exposure and HLA in healthy donors. The PCR made use of 60 Vbeta and 13 Jbeta primers. Using immunoSEQ multiplex PCR, the repertoire was profiled, and TCRdb retains in-frame clones only, with some absent. The repertoire consists of some 170,000 clones, with around 80% occurring once and the leading ten covering around 2.4%. Input material: PBMCs. The receptors originated from a woman aged 25 to 39 in good health and CMV-seronegative.

This chain joins TRBV10-3 and TRBJ2-1, with a tentative D call TRBD2 (6 bases). Trimming pared 1 base from V and 0 bases from J, leaving 13 bases between. Germline lookup yields CDR1 ENHRY and CDR2 SYGVKD. The CDR3 spans 17 residues. CDR3 residues: CAISEYPRDFSYNEQFF. DNA of the CDR3: TGTGCCATCAGTGAGTATCCTCGGGACTTCTCCTACAATGAGCAGTTCTTC.

CDR3 sequence: CASGLTGVYNEQFF. The CDR3 region has the DNA TGTGCCAGCGGTTTAACGGGAGTGTACAATGAGCAGTTCTTC. The chain recombines TRBV2 with TRBJ2-1, with D possibly matching TRBD2 (6 bases). The CDR3 is made up of 14 amino acids. Germline loops: CDR1 SNHLY, CDR2 FYNNEI. The ends were cut back, 8 bases at V and 4 bases at J, with 15 bases in the middle.

With regard to this clone: The junction shows a germline mismatch at one end, possibly a read error. The sample has other DNA sequences that encode this CDR3 too. The chain is built from TRBV11-2 and TRBJ1-4, with D tentatively TRBD1 (6 bases). The CDR3 has 14 residues. Looked up from germline, CDR1 is SGHAT and CDR2 is FQNNGV. CDR3 DNA sequence: TGTGCCAGTAGCTCGGGACAATGGGGTGAAAAACTGTTTTTT. Its protein is CASSSGQWGEKLFF.

J is TRBJ1-2 and V is TRBV4-3; 7 bases agree with TRBD1. V shed 2 bases, J shed 4 bases, and the junction held 7 bases outside the gene matches. Germline assignment: CDR1 LGHNA and CDR2 YSLEER. This CDR3 has 15 amino acids. CDR3 region: CASSQQRTGGYGYTF. In DNA form, the CDR3 reads TGCGCCAGCAGCCAACAAAGGACAGGAGGCTATGGCTACACCTTC.

The V call is TRBV9, the J call TRBJ2-3; 9 bases map to TRBD1. V lost 4 bases, J lost 2 bases, and 11 bases stayed unmatched. CDR1 and CDR2 (germline): SGDLS, YYNGEE. This CDR3 is 17 amino acids long. The CDR3 region has the DNA TGTGCCAGCAGCTATCTGGGACAGGGAGACTTCACAGATACGCAGTATTTT. Protein sequence: CASSYLGQGDFTDTQYF.

This chain uses TRBV2 with TRBJ2-7; 10 nucleotides line up with TRBD1. Germline-derived CDR1 and CDR2 are SNHLY and FYNNEI. CDR3 length: 14 residues. V gave up 7 bases and J gave up 5 bases; unmatched junction bases: 8. The CDR3 DNA reads as TGTGCCAGCACCCCCGGGACAGGGGTCCACGAGCAGTACTTC. Its protein is CASTPGTGVHEQYF.

This chain joins TRBV27 and TRBJ2-1, with D tentatively TRBD2 (5 bases). CDR3 length: 18 residues. V gave up 4 bases and J gave up 7 bases, with 26 bases separating them. Germline V gene data show CDR1 as MNHEY and CDR2 as SMNVEV (reference sequence). The DNA of the CDR3 is TGTGCCAGCAGTTCCCACTCGAGGACTTTCCAAGGGCGTAATGAGCAGTTCTTC. This gives the protein CASSSHSRTFQGRNEQFF.

This clone was picked up a small number of times. This chain joins TRBV19 and TRBJ1-6, with D maybe TRBD1 (6 bases). CDR1 and CDR2 (germline): LNHDA, SQIVND (reference sequence). The ends were cut back, 8 bases at V and 0 bases at J, with 11 bases in the middle. CDR3 length: 15 residues. CDR3 nucleotide sequence: TGTGCCAGTTGCACAGGGAGCTCCTATAATTCACCCCTCCACTTT. This encodes CASCTGSSYNSPLHF.

This rearrangement joins TRBV7-8 to TRBJ2-1, with 7 bases that match TRBD2. The trim removed 4 bases at V and 9 bases at J, leaving 6 bases unmatched. CDR1 and CDR2 (germline): SGHVS, FQNEAQ. The CDR3 is 13 amino acids. CDR3 region: CASSSRTSAEQFF. The DNA for the CDR3 is TGTGCCAGCAGCTCCAGGACTAGTGCTGAGCAGTTCTTC.

The V gene is TRBV6-1, the J gene TRBJ2-3; the D gene is possibly TRBD2 (6 bases). The CDR3 loop spans 12 amino acids. V dropped 6 bases and J dropped 4 bases, with 8 bases sitting between them. The germline gives CDR1 MNHNS, CDR2 SASEGT. CDR3 coding DNA: TGTGCCAGCAGGGAGGGTGCAGATACGCAGTATTTT. Translation: CASREGADTQYF.